This TCR beta chain was recorded in a study of early T cells in non-severe SARS-CoV-2 infection. TCRdb independently ran MiXCR on the 5' RACE reads; one entry per CDR3 protein. The data show about 130,000 distinct CDR3 sequences, approximately 15% seen once. The CDR3 sequence is 15 residues long. Germline V lookup: CDR1 SGHVS, CDR2 FNYEAQ. The V segment lost 5 bases and the J segment 4 bases; nucleotides outside the gene matches: 6. The receptor was isolated from an adult who was a healthcare worker with PCR-confirmed SARS-CoV-2 infection or an uninfected control (not recorded which). Sequenced material: whole blood. The V call is TRBV7-6, the J call TRBJ2-2, with TRBD1 matching over 8 bases. The chain's CDR3 is CASSRPGGGTGELFF. The CDR3 DNA is TGTGCCAGCAGCCGACCAGGGGGCGGCACCGGGGAGCTGTTTTTT.